These 18 T cell receptor beta chains share one sample of origin, sequenced in a study of cytomegalovirus exposure and HLA in healthy donors. Assay used: immunoSEQ multiplex PCR; TCRdb lists only in-frame clones, some missing. Here the sample spans 150,000 to 200,000 clones, roughly 89% being singletons. Material for sequencing was PBMCs. The receptors stem from a young man in good health and CMV-seropositive.

The gene calls are TRBV7-8 and TRBJ1-5; weak D call: TRBD1 (5 bases). The CDR3 spans 16 residues. Trimming shortened V by 3 bases and J by 2 bases, and 14 bases separated the two germline ends. Per the germline V gene, CDR1 is SGHVS and CDR2 is FQNEAQ. CDR3 in DNA: TGTGCCAGCAGCTTTGGAGGGGAGATGCGCAATCAGCCCCAGCATTTT. Translated, it gives CASSFGGEMRNQPQHF.

The chain carries TRBV12-5 and TRBJ1-1; D unclear. Trimming stripped 0 bases from V and 3 bases from J, with 5 bases between. The CDR3 length is 13 residues. The germline V gene encodes CDR1 LGHNT and CDR2 FRNRAP. CDR3 in DNA: TGTGCTAGTGGTTTGGTACTGGACACTGAAGCTTTCTTT. Translation gives CASGLVLDTEAFF.

The chain is built from TRBV6-1 and TRBJ1-5, with 9 bases aligning to TRBD1. The germline CDR1 and CDR2 sequences are MNHNS and SASEGT. Trimming removed 6 bases from V and 6 bases from J; junction bases left unmatched: 6. This CDR3 region has 14 residues. Here the CDR3 reads CASSLLDRGQPQHF. The CDR3 nucleotides are TGTGCCAGCAGCCTTCTGGACAGGGGTCAGCCCCAGCATTTT.

The CDR3 spells CASSVRTGDTEAFF. CDR3 DNA: TGTGCCAGCAGTGTCCGGACAGGGGACACTGAAGCTTTCTTT. The rearrangement links TRBV6-1 to TRBJ1-1, with 9 nucleotides matching TRBD1. The germline V gene encodes CDR1 MNHNS and CDR2 SASEGT. This CDR3 region has 14 residues. V shed 4 bases and J 3 bases; nucleotides not matched to a gene: 3.

The rearrangement joins TRBV28 to TRBJ2-3, with a tentative D call TRBD1 (6 bases). This CDR3 spans 13 amino acids. V was shortened by 2 bases and J by 4 bases, with 7 bases between the two germline ends. Germline loops: CDR1 MDHEN, CDR2 SYDVKM. The chain's CDR3 is CASSLGGPDTQYF. The DNA of the CDR3 is TGTGCCAGCAGTTTAGGGGGCCCAGATACGCAGTATTTT.

This clone came up many times. The chain joins TRBV4-2 to TRBJ2-1, with 13 bases that match TRBD2. Germline CDR1 reads LGHNA; CDR2 reads YNFKEQ. V lost 1 base to trimming and J lost 8 bases; unmatched junction nucleotides: 5. The CDR3 length is 16 residues. CDR3 sequence (DNA): TGTGCCAGCAGCCAAGGGACTAGCGGGAGTATAGATGAGCAGTTCTTC. Amino acid sequence: CASSQGTSGSIDEQFF.

This sequence joins TRBV5-4 and TRBJ2-7, with TRBD2 identical over 9 bases. The V gene end was trimmed by 2 bases and the J gene end by 2 bases; junction bases not matched to a gene: 2. Germline-derived CDR1 and CDR2 are SGHNT and YYREEE (reference sequence). The CDR3 spans 14 residues. The CDR3 bases are TGTGCCAGCAGCTTAGCGGGAGGCCCCTACGAGCAGTACTTC. Protein sequence: CASSLAGGPYEQYF.

The V and J genes are TRBV27 and TRBJ2-1; 11 bases agree with TRBD2. V lost 7 bases, J lost 6 bases, and 11 bases stayed unmatched. Germline V gives CDR1 MNHEY, CDR2 SMNVEV (reference sequence). The CDR3 has 16 residues. This chain's CDR3 is CASKLLAGVLSNEQFF. The CDR3 DNA reads as TGTGCCAGCAAACTACTAGCGGGAGTTCTCAGCAATGAGCAGTTCTTC.

This sequence joins TRBV10-3 and TRBJ2-1, with 10 bases fitting TRBD2. After removal of 2 bases from V and 4 bases from J, the junction contained 14 bases not matched to a gene. The CDR3 is 19 residues long. Germline V CDR1 and CDR2: ENHRY, SYGVKD. CDR3 nucleotide sequence: TGTGCCATCAGTGAGCAGGAGCCGGCTAGCGGGAGAAGGTACAATGAGCAGTTCTTC. Amino acids: CAISEQEPASGRRYNEQFF.

The chain employs TRBV15 and TRBJ2-5; 7 nucleotides line up with TRBD2. CDR1 is LNHNV, CDR2 YYDKDF, per germline (reference sequence). V lost 4 bases and J lost 8; bases outside the gene matches: 13. The CDR3 has 15 amino acids. CDR3 sequence (DNA): TGTGCCACCAGCACCCCTCGGGGCGGGAGTGGAACCCAGTACTTC. Translation gives CATSTPRGGSGTQYF.

J is TRBJ1-1 and V is TRBV7-8, with D possibly being TRBD1 (5 bases). The V end was cut by 6 bases, the J end by 7 bases, with 18 bases between. Germline V gene lookup returns CDR1 SGHVS and CDR2 FQNEAQ. The CDR3 covers 14 residues. The CDR3 sequence: CASRVGRVKGEAFF. CDR3 nucleotides: TGTGCCAGCAGGGTGGGCAGGGTCAAGGGTGAAGCTTTCTTT.

This chain connects TRBV7-5 to TRBJ2-1; the D call of TRBD2 is as the table states it, not checked on the DNA. TRBV7-5 is a listed pseudogene. This CDR3 is 15 amino acids long. DNA of the CDR3: TGTGCCAGAAGCTTAGCGGGGAGGGGATTCAATGAGCAGTTCTTC. It is translated as CARSLAGRGFNEQFF.

The V and J genes are TRBV30 and TRBJ2-2; 9 bases agree with TRBD1. This CDR3 is built from 18 residues. CDR1 is GTSNPN, CDR2 SVGIG, per germline (reference sequence). The ends lost 2 bases at V and 3 bases at J; junction bases unmatched: 13. The CDR3 reads CAWSLGTGRVLYTGELFF. CDR3 in DNA: TGTGCCTGGAGTTTGGGGACAGGGCGGGTTTTGTACACCGGGGAGCTGTTTTTT.

The chain couples TRBV18 to TRBJ2-7; D gene unclear. CDR3 length: 12 residues. The V gene lost 3 bases and the J gene lost 7 bases, with 10 bases spanning the gap. Germline values: CDR1 KGHSH, CDR2 LQKENI. The CDR3 sequence: CASSPTSLEQYF. CDR3 DNA sequence: TGTGCCAGCTCACCCACGTCACTAGAGCAGTACTTC.

The chain carries TRBV14 and TRBJ2-7; 9 bases are shared with TRBD2. This CDR3 is 16 amino acids long. With V trimmed by 0 bases and J by 5 bases, 8 bases remained unmatched. Germline V CDR1 and CDR2: SGHDN, FVKESK. The CDR3 is CASSQETLAGEDEQYF. The CDR3 DNA sequence: TGTGCCAGCAGCCAAGAGACGTTAGCGGGAGAGGACGAGCAGTACTTC.

The V gene is TRBV2, the J gene TRBJ2-1; unclear D gene. Germline CDR1 SNHLY, CDR2 FYNNEI. The V and J ends lost 8 bases and 5 bases respectively, with 13 bases between them. The CDR3 spans 13 residues. CDR3 in amino acids: CASRETRNNEQFF. The CDR3 region has the DNA TGTGCCAGCCGAGAGACACGCAACAATGAGCAGTTCTTC. The whole variable domain, remainder taken from reference TRBV2 and TRBJ2-1, is EPEVTQTPSHQVTQMGQEVILRCVPISNHLYFYWYRQILGQKVEFLVSFYNNEISEKSEIFDDQFSVERPDGSNFTLKIRSTKLEDSAMYFCASRETRNNEQFFGPGTRLTVL.

This clone was observed once. This sequence joins TRBV28 and TRBJ2-1; possibly TRBD1 for D (5 bases). Trimming stripped 3 bases from V and 3 bases from J, with 9 bases between. This CDR3 contains 14 residues. Germline V gene data show CDR1 as MDHEN and CDR2 as SYDVKM. DNA of the CDR3: TGTGCCAGCAGTTTTAGGACAAACTACAATGAGCAGTTCTTC. Amino acid sequence: CASSFRTNYNEQFF.

The V gene is TRBV7-3, the J gene TRBJ2-3; D unclear. Germline values: CDR1 SGHTA, CDR2 FQGTGA. Trimming took 2 bases from V and 1 from J, leaving 4 bases between them. The CDR3 runs to 13 residues. As DNA, the CDR3 is TGTGCCAGCAGCTTACCCGGCACAGATACGCAGTATTTT. Encoded protein: CASSLPGTDTQYF.